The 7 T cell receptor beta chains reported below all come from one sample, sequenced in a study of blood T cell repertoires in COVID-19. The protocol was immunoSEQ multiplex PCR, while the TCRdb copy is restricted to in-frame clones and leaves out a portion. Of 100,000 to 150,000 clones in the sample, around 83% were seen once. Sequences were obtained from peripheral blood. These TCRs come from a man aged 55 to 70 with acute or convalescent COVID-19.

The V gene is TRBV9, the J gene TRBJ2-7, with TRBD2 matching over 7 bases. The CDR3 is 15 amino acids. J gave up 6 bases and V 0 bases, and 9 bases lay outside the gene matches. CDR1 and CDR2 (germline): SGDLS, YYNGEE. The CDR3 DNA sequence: TGTGCCAGCAGCGTAGTTGAGGGAGGGCCTTCCGAGCAGTACTTC. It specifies CASSVVEGGPSEQYF. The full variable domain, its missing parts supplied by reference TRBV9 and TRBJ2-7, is DSGVTQTPKHLITATGQRVTLRCSPRSGDLSVYWYQQSLDQGLQFLIQYYNGEERAKGNILERFSAQQFPDLHSELNLSSLELGDSALYFCASSVVEGGPSEQYFGPGTRLTVT.

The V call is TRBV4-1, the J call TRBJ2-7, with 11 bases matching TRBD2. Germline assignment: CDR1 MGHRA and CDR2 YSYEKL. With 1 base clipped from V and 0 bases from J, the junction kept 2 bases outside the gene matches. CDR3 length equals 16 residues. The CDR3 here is CASSQGLAGISYEQYF. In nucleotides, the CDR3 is TGCGCCAGCAGCCAAGGACTAGCGGGGATCTCCTACGAGCAGTACTTC.

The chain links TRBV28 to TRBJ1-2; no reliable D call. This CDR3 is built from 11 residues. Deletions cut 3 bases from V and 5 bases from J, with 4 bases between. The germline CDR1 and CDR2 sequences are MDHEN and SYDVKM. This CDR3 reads CASSFGYGYTF. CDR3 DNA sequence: TGTGCCAGCAGTTTCGGTTATGGCTACACCTTC.

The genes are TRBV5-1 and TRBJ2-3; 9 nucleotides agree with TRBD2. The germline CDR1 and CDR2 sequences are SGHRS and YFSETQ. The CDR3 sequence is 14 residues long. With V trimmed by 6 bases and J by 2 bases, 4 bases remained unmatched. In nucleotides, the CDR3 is TGCGCCAGCACCCGGACTAGCGCCACAGATACGCAGTATTTT. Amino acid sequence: CASTRTSATDTQYF.

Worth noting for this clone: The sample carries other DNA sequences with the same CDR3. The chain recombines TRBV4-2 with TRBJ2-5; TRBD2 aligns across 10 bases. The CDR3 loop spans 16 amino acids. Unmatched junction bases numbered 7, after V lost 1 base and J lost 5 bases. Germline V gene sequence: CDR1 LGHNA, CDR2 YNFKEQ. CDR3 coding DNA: TGTGCCAGCAGCCAAGGCTCTAGCGGGAGTGGGGAGACCCAGTACTTC. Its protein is CASSQGSSGSGETQYF.

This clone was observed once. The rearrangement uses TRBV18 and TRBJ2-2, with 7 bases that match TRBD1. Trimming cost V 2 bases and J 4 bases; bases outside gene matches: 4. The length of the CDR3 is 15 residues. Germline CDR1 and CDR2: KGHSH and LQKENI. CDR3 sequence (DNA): TGTGCCAGCTCACCAGGGGACAGACTCACCGGGGAGCTGTTTTTT. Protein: CASSPGDRLTGELFF.

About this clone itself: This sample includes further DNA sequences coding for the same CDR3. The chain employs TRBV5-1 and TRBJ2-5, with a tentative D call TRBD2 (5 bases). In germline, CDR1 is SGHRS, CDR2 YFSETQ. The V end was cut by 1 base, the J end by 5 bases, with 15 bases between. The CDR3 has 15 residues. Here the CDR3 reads CASSLLAGSGETQYF. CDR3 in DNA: TGCGCCAGCAGCTTGCTCGCGGGCTCCGGGGAGACCCAGTACTTC.